The clone carrying this T cell receptor beta chain was observed a few times. The CDR3 spans 16 residues. The V gene's germline CDR1 is SGHTA and CDR2 FQGTGA. V was cut by 0 bases and J by 0 bases, with 10 bases left in between. The sample is drawn from a study of CD8+CD57+ T cells in acquired aplastic anemia. Only patients with CD8+CD57+ cell expansion on flow cytometry were chosen for sequencing. All participating patients were living with severe acquired aplastic anemia. Among the patients, none had received any therapy at the time of blood sampling. TCR beta VDJ and CDR3 profiles were obtained from a genomic DNA template. TCRdb re-derived calls from the reads in MiXCR, one entry per CDR3 protein. The profile shows roughly 200,000 distinct CDR3 sequences, roughly 60% of them singletons.

This rearrangement joins TRBV7-3 to TRBJ2-3; possibly TRBD2 for D (6 bases). Material: sorted CD4+, CD8+, or CD8+CD57+ T cells (not recorded which) from PBMCs. This TCR was sampled from a human donor with aplastic anemia. The CDR3 DNA sequence: TGTGCCAGCAGCTTAACGCCTAGCGCCAGCACAGATACGCAGTATTTT. Protein product: CASSLTPSASTDTQYF.